The present entry profiles one T cell receptor beta chain with its context. Its antigen is currently unknown. Next came a second PCR, run for about 7 to 12 cycles, which used a sample-barcoded 5' primer along with a J-beta primer mix. TCRdb analysed the 5' RACE reads with MiXCR anew, one entry per CDR3 protein. The repertoire holds hundreds of thousands of distinct CDR3 sequences, with approximately 60% as singletons. The V gene's germline CDR1 is MNHEY and CDR2 SVGAGI. V dropped 6 bases and J dropped 3 bases, with 20 bases sitting between them. The CDR3 spans 16 residues. These data belong to a study of blood T cells in healthy people across ages. General observations from the study: Older age went with lower TCR beta diversity per million T cells, in a roughly linear way. More naive CD4+ cells and higher diversity were found in long-lived than in aged donors. When one million T cells were used, diversity estimates were thought to be underestimates.

Sequenced sample: blood. The V call is TRBV6-5, the J call TRBJ2-5; a weak D match, TRBD2 (6 bases). The origin of this receptor is a man aged 40-49 years in good health. The CDR3 nucleotides are TGTGCCAGCAGACTGAGCCGGGACTCCCGCAAAGAGACCCAGTACTTC. Its protein is CASRLSRDSRKETQYF.